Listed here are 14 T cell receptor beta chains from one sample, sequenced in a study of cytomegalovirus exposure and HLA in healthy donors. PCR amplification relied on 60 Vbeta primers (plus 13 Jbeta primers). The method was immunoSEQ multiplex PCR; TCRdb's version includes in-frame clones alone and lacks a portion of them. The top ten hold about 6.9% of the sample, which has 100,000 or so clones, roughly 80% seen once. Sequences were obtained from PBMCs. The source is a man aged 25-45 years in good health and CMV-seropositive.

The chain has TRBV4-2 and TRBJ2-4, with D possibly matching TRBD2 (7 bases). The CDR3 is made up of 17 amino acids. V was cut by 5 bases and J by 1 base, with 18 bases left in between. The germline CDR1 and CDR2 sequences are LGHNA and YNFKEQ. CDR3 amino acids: CASSTQGGPSAKNIQYF. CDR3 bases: TGTGCCAGCAGCACACAGGGAGGGCCCTCCGCCAAAAACATTCAGTACTTC.

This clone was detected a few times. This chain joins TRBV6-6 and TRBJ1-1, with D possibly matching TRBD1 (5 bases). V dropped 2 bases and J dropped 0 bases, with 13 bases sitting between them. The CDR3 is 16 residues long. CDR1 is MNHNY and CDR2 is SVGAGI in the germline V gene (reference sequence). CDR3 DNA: TGTGCCAGCAGTTACCCGGCCGGGGGGATGAACACTGAAGCTTTCTTT. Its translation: CASSYPAGGMNTEAFF.

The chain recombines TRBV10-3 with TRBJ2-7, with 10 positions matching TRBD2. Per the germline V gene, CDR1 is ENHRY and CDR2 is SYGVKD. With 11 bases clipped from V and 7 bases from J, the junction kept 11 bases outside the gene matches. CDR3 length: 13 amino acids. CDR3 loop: CASLAGALGEQYF. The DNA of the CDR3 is TGTGCCTCTCTAGCGGGGGCTCTCGGGGAGCAGTACTTC.

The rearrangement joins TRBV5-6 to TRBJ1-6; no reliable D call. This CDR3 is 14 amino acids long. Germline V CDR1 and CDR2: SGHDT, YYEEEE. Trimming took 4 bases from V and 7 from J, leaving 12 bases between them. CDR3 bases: TGTGCCAGCAGCCTCGGGAGGAGGAATTCACCCCTCCACTTT. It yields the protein CASSLGRRNSPLHF.

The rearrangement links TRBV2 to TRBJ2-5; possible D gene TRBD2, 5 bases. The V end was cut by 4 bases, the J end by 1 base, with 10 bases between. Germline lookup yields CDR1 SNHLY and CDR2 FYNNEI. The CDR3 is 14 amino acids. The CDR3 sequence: CASSGGGLQETQYF. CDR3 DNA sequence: TGTGCCAGCAGTGGAGGCGGACTCCAAGAGACCCAGTACTTC.

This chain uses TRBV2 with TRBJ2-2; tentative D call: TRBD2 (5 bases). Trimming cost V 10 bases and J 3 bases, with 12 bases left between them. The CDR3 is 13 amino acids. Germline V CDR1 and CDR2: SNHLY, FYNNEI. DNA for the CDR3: TGTGCCACCTGGACTTTCCACACCGGGGAGCTGTTTTTT. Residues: CATWTFHTGELFF.

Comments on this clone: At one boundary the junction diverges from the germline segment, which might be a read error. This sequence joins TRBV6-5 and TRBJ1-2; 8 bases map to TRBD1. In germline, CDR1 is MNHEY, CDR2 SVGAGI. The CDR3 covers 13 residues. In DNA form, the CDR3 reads TGTGCCAGCCGTTATGACAGGGGCTATGGCTACACCTTC. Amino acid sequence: CASRYDRGYGYTF.

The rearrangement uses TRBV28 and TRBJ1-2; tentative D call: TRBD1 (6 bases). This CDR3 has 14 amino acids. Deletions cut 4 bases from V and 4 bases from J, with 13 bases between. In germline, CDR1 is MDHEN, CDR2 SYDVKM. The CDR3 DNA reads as TGTGCCAGCAGTTCGGGGACATTTAGCTATGGCTACACCTTC. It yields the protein CASSSGTFSYGYTF.

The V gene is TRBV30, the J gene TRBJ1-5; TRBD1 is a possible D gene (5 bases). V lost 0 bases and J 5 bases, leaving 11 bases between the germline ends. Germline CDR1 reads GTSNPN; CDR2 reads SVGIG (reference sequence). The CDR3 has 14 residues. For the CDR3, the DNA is TGTGCCTGGAGTGTGGGGCAGGGTTATCAGCCCCAGCATTTT. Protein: CAWSVGQGYQPQHF.

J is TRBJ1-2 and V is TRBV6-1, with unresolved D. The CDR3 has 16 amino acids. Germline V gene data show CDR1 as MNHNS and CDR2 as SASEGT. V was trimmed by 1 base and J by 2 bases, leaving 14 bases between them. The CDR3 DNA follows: TGTGCCAGCAGTGAAGGGAGGCGGAACCTGAACTATGGCTACACCTTC. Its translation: CASSEGRRNLNYGYTF.

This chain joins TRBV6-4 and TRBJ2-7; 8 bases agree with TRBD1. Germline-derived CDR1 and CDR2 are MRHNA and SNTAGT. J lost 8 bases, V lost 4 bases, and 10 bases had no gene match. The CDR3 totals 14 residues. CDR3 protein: CASSAETGQGKQYF. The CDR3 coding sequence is TGTGCCAGCAGTGCCGAAACAGGACAGGGAAAGCAGTACTTC.

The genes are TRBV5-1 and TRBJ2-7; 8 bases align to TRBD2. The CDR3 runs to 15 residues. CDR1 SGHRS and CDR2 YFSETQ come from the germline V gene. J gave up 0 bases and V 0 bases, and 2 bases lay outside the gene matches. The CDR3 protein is CASSLGGTSSYEQYF. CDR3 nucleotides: TGCGCCAGCAGCTTGGGCGGGACTAGCTCCTACGAGCAGTACTTC.

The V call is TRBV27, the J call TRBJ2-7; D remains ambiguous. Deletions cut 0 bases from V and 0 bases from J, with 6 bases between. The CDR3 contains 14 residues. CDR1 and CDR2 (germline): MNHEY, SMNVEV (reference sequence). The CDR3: CASSLSAFSYEQYF. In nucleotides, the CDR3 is TGTGCCAGCAGTTTATCGGCATTCTCCTACGAGCAGTACTTC.

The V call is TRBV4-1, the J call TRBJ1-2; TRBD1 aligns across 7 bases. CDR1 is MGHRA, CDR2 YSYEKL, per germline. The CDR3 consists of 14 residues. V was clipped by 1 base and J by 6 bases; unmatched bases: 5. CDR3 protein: CASSQGTGKDGYTF. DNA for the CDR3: TGCGCCAGCAGCCAAGGGACAGGCAAGGATGGCTACACCTTC.